Below, one TCR beta chain is given with its context. The data belong to a study of radiation and T cells in renal cell carcinoma. Clones were sequenced by immunoSEQ multiplex PCR, and TCRdb holds only the in-frame ones, with some missing. Of 100,000 to 150,000 clones in the sample, around 82% are singletons; the top ten hold about 5.3%. Time point given: blood 2 weeks post-SBRT. The treatment denotes: 15 Gy SBRT to primary tumor, nephrectomy 4 weeks later. This material consisted of blood, taken from a patient whose treatment included radiotherapy and nephrectomy. The TCR was taken from a man between 45 and 60 years old with renal cell carcinoma.

CDR3 nucleotides: TGTGCCAGCTCAAATGACGTCTCTGGAAACACCATATATTTT. As protein: CASSNDVSGNTIYF. The rearrangement links TRBV18 to TRBJ1-3; D is unclear. V was shortened by 5 bases and J by 0 bases, with 8 bases between the two germline ends. CDR3 size: 14 residues. The germline V gene encodes CDR1 KGHSH and CDR2 LQKENI.